This T cell receptor (beta chain) is drawn from a study of multiple sclerosis patients with progressive multifocal leukoencephalopathy. On this clone: Antigen specificity is unknown.

Clones were sequenced by immunoSEQ multiplex PCR, and TCRdb holds only the in-frame ones, with some missing. The sample has around 32,000 clones, approximately 92% seen once; the top ten hold less than 2%. Study results and limitations: Lower normalized Shannon entropy suggested reduced TRB diversity in most PML patients. TRBV and TRBJ usage showed no common pattern when PML developed.

Germline values: CDR1 SGHVS, CDR2 FQNEAQ. The CDR3 totals 19 residues. Trimming removed 3 bases from V and 10 bases from J; junction bases left unmatched: 21. Time point denoted: before natalizumab initiation. The T0 samples predate the first natalizumab infusion. The sequence came from a man aged 25-45 years with multiple sclerosis. J is TRBJ2-2 and V is TRBV7-8, with 9 bases fitting TRBD1. Sequences were obtained from PBMCs. CDR3 in DNA: TGTGCCAGCAGCTTGCGGACAGGGGTGGGGCCACTAGCCATAGAGGAGCTGTTTTTT. Translated: CASSLRTGVGPLAIEELFF.